One and the same sample provided the 17 T cell receptor beta chains below, sequenced in a study of Tregs in tolerant kidney transplant recipients. TCRdb's copy holds only in-frame clones and misses some; the assay was immunoSEQ multiplex PCR. The table lists roughly 32,000 clones, with about 7.6% in the top ten. The input for sequencing was CD8+ T cells from blood, taken before the transplant. The receptors were gathered from a human donor who received a combined kidney and bone marrow transplant.

As for this clone: The CDR3 end lies 3 residues beyond the end of the read and is filled in from the germline J gene. The V and J genes are TRBV10-3 and TRBJ1-5, with 11 bases aligning to TRBD1. The CDR3 is 16 amino acids. In germline, CDR1 is ENHRY, CDR2 SYGVKD. V dropped 6 bases and J dropped 1; count of bases not matched to a gene: 5. The CDR3 DNA, read in part, is TGTGCCATCAGCGAAGGGACAGGGGGAAGCAATCAGCCC. Amino acids: CAISEGTGGSNQP. The entire CDR3 protein is CAISEGTGGSNQPQHF.

Measured by frequency, this clone is medium-sized. The read ends 3 residues before the CDR3 terminus; that terminus is restored from the germline J gene. The chain links TRBV30 to TRBJ2-6, with D possibly TRBD1 on 6 matching bases. CDR1 GTSNPN and CDR2 SVGIG come from the germline V gene (reference sequence). The CDR3 totals 16 residues. Trimming cost V 2 bases and J 3 bases, with 14 bases left between them. Partial CDR3 DNA: TGTGCCTGGAGTCTCCCGCAGGGGAATGGGGCCAACGTC. It translates to CAWSLPQGNGANV. The full CDR3 protein is CAWSLPQGNGANVLTF.

A remark on this clone: Read coverage stops 3 residues before the CDR3 terminus; the germline J gene supplies the remainder. The V call is TRBV6-1, the J call TRBJ2-7; 8 nucleotides line up with TRBD1. V was pared by 2 bases and J by 3 bases, with 6 bases of the junction left unmatched. The germline CDR1 and CDR2 sequences are MNHNS and SASEGT. The CDR3 has 15 residues. The CDR3 sequence is CASSEFPGTGYEQYF. CDR3 DNA (partial): TGTGCCAGCAGTGAATTCCCCGGGACAGGCTACGAG.

A note on this clone: The CDR3 goes on 3 residues after the read ends, and that part is filled in from the germline J gene. J is TRBJ2-7 and V is TRBV30, with 7 nucleotides matching TRBD1. The CDR3 has 15 residues. The ends lost 2 bases at V and 3 bases at J; junction bases unmatched: 10. Germline lookup yields CDR1 GTSNPN and CDR2 SVGIG (reference sequence). The DNA read from the CDR3 is TGTGCCTGGAGTTCCCCACGGGACAGATACTACGAG. It yields the protein CAWSSPRDRYYE. The whole CDR3 region reads CAWSSPRDRYYEQYF.

Comments on this clone: Read coverage stops 3 residues before the CDR3 terminus; the germline J gene supplies the remainder. The J gene is TRBJ2-5, the V gene TRBV7-8; 11 nucleotides agree with TRBD2. V gave up 5 bases and J gave up 3 bases; unmatched junction bases: 11. Per germline, CDR1 SGHVS and CDR2 FQNEAQ. The CDR3 sequence is 17 residues long. The chain's CDR3 is CASSPIAGGTREETQYF. The DNA read from the CDR3 is TGTGCCAGCAGCCCAATAGCGGGAGGGACCAGAGAAGAGACC.

A remark on this clone: The read comes to an end 3 residues before the CDR3 does, leaving the germline J gene to fill in the end. The gene calls are TRBV5-4 and TRBJ1-1, with D possibly TRBD1 on 5 matching bases. Trimming left V 1 base short and J 7 bases short, with 8 bases between. The CDR3 covers 12 residues. In germline, CDR1 is SGHNT, CDR2 YYREEE (reference sequence). CDR3 bases read: TGTGCCAGCAGCTTGTGGGGGGTTGAA. Residues: CASSLWGVE. From start to end, the CDR3 is CASSLWGVEAFF.

As for this clone: The CDR3 goes on 3 residues after the read ends, and that part is filled in from the germline J gene. The genes are TRBV7-9 and TRBJ1-1; D ambiguous. Germline loops: CDR1 SEHNR, CDR2 FQNEAQ (reference sequence). Trimming shortened V by 5 bases and J by 7 bases, and 8 bases separated the two germline ends. The CDR3 runs to 11 residues. CDR3 DNA (partial): TGTGCCAGCAGCCCCGGGTTTGAA. It codes for CASSPGFE. The CDR3 reads in full as CASSPGFEAFF.

Remarks on this clone: The read ends 3 residues before the CDR3 terminus; that terminus is restored from the germline J gene. The chain links TRBV7-9 to TRBJ2-7; 11 bases align to TRBD1. Unmatched junction bases numbered 4, after V lost 6 bases and J lost 3 bases. The CDR3 is made up of 14 amino acids. From germline, CDR1 is SEHNR and CDR2 FQNEAQ (reference sequence). CDR3 DNA (partial): TGTGCCAGCAGAACCGGGACAGGGGGCTACGAG. Amino acid sequence: CASRTGTGGYE. The whole CDR3 protein is CASRTGTGGYEQYF.

In regard to this clone: The sequence runs out 3 residues before the end of the CDR3; the remainder is reconstructed from the germline J gene. This chain connects TRBV11-2 to TRBJ2-7, with a tentative D call TRBD1 (6 bases). The CDR3 is 15 residues long. V was cut by 5 bases and J by 2 bases, with 16 bases left in between. Germline lookup yields CDR1 SGHAT and CDR2 FQNNGV. The part of the CDR3 DNA that was read is TGTGCCAGCAGCCTGACCGACAGGACCCCCTACGAG. Translated, it gives CASSLTDRTPYE. The CDR3 as a whole reads CASSLTDRTPYEQYF.

With respect to this clone: The CDR3 end falls 3 residues outside the read, so it is completed with the germline J gene. The gene calls are TRBV7-2 and TRBJ1-5; a weak D match, TRBD1 (6 bases). The germline V and J ends were trimmed by 1 base and 1 base, with 8 bases remaining between them. Germline CDR1 SGHTA, CDR2 FQGNSA. This CDR3 spans 15 amino acids. CDR3 in amino acids: CASSLVQGSNQPQHF. The CDR3 bases that were read are TGTGCCAGCAGCTTAGTACAGGGAAGCAATCAGCCC.

Points on this clone: The CDR3 end lies 3 residues beyond the end of the read and is filled in from the germline J gene. The J gene is TRBJ1-2, the V gene TRBV4-2, with D possibly TRBD1 on 6 matching bases. This CDR3 has 14 amino acids. Germline CDR1 and CDR2: LGHNA and YNFKEQ. The CDR3 region is CASSQGQVSVRYTF. Incomplete CDR3 DNA: TGTGCCAGCAGCCAAGGACAGGTTTCTGTGCGC.

As for this clone: The DNA ends 3 residues before the CDR3 does, and the rest of the CDR3 is filled in from the germline J gene. The chain links TRBV7-6 to TRBJ2-7, with 9 bases that match TRBD1. Germline CDR1 SGHVS, CDR2 FNYEAQ. The CDR3 covers 14 residues. The V and J ends lost 3 bases and 5 bases, in that order; junction bases with no gene match: 5. The CDR3 DNA, read in part, is TGTGCCAGCAGCTTTGGGACAGGGACCCACGAG. Translating it yields CASSFGTGTHE. The CDR3, in full, reads CASSFGTGTHEQYF.

In regard to this clone: The read terminates 3 residues before the CDR3 end, so the remaining end is supplied by the germline J gene. This chain links TRBV6-2 or TRBV6-3 with TRBJ1-1, with D possibly being TRBD1 (6 bases). This CDR3 contains 14 residues. V shed 2 bases and J shed 1 base, with 8 bases lying between them. Germline V lookup: CDR1 MNHEY, CDR2 SVGEGT. The DNA read from the CDR3 is TGTGCCAGCAGTTACCCGGGACAGAACACTGAA. Residues: CASSYPGQNTE. The CDR3, in full, reads CASSYPGQNTEAFF.

Considering frequency, this clone is medium-sized. Read data end 3 residues before the CDR3 end; the end is taken from the germline J gene. The chain links TRBV4-2 to TRBJ1-4; D gene unclear. The V end was cut by 1 base, the J end by 0 bases, with 12 bases between. The germline gives CDR1 LGHNA, CDR2 YNFKEQ. The CDR3 runs 17 residues. CDR3 bases read: TGTGCCAGCAGCCAAGCGAGAGACACCCCAACTAATGAAAAA. The encoded protein is CASSQARDTPTNEK. The entire CDR3 sequence reads CASSQARDTPTNEKLFF.

The DNA read from the CDR3 is TGTGCCAGCGCCGCAGGGGATGGGACAGATACG. Its translation is CASAAGDGTDT. The CDR3 in its entirety is CASAAGDGTDTQYF. V and J are TRBV7-6 and TRBJ2-3; TRBD1 is a possible D gene (6 bases). The read is 3 residues too short to cover the CDR3 end, so that end is filled in from the germline J gene. The length of the CDR3 is 14 residues. Per germline, CDR1 SGHVS and CDR2 FNYEAQ. The germline V and J ends were trimmed by 8 bases and 3 bases, with 15 bases remaining between them.

This CDR3 is CASSDDPDSGRASDTQYF. CDR3 DNA, as far as it was read: TGTGCCAGCAGTGACGACCCCGATAGCGGGAGGGCTTCTGATACG. V usage is TRBV2 and J usage is TRBJ2-3; 11 bases line up with TRBD2. The CDR3 end is not reached by the read, which stops 3 residues before it; the germline J gene fills it in. V lost 3 bases and J lost 6; bases outside the gene matches: 14. This CDR3 region has 18 residues. CDR1 is SNHLY and CDR2 is FYNNEI in the germline V gene.

About this clone: The read gets to within 3 residues of the CDR3 end, and the germline J gene fills in the rest. This rearrangement joins TRBV7-8 to TRBJ2-6, with a possible D match to TRBD2 (6 bases). Germline assignment: CDR1 SGHVS and CDR2 FQNEAQ. Trimming pared 1 base from V and 2 bases from J, leaving 9 bases between. CDR3 length: 16 residues. The CDR3 loop is CASSLVGGAGANVLTF. CDR3 DNA (partial): TGTGCCAGCAGCTTAGTCGGAGGGGCTGGGGCCAACGTC.